This T cell receptor beta chain is from a study of human T cells and chemical hapten exposure. Study-wide context: Variability of per-sample TCR yields stemmed mainly from small differences in pooled library volume.

This clonotype was seen at least ten times. Its antigen is as yet unknown. Separate cDNA molecules received unique molecular identifiers, which the library attached to them. TCRdb analysed the RACE reads with MiXCR anew, one entry per CDR3 protein. The repertoire holds 300,000 to 400,000 distinct CDR3 sequences, with roughly 6.9% as singletons. The germline V gene has CDR1 SNHLY and CDR2 FYNNEI. The CDR3 length is 15 residues. J gave up 3 bases and V 5 bases, and 9 bases lay outside the gene matches. Study results and limitations: Significantly more large CDR3 similarity clusters were formed by expanded TCRs than by controls. TCRs exceeding 1 in 1000 frequency stayed unchanged with DPC sensitization.

The time point: patch test 1, 2 weeks after DPC sensitization. As to treatment: therapeutic diphenylcyclopropenone sensitization with weekly scalp DPC. This clonotype originated in a young woman with alopecia areata. Some clones in this sample may be carry-over from other donors' samples. The chain is built from TRBV2 and TRBJ1-1; 7 bases fit TRBD1. The sequencing here drew on whole blood, taken in connection with sensitization to the hapten diphenylcyclopropenone (DPC). CDR3 sequence reads: CASSPDRELYTEAFF. CDR3 bases: TGTGCCAGCAGTCCCGACAGGGAGCTTTACACTGAAGCTTTCTTT. Variable domain in full (rest from reference TRBV2 and TRBJ1-1): EPEVTQTPSHQVTQMGQEVILRCVPISNHLYFYWYRQILGQKVEFLVSFYNNEISEKSEIFDDQFSVERPDGSNFTLKIRSTKLEDSAMYFCASSPDRELYTEAFFGQGTRLTVV.